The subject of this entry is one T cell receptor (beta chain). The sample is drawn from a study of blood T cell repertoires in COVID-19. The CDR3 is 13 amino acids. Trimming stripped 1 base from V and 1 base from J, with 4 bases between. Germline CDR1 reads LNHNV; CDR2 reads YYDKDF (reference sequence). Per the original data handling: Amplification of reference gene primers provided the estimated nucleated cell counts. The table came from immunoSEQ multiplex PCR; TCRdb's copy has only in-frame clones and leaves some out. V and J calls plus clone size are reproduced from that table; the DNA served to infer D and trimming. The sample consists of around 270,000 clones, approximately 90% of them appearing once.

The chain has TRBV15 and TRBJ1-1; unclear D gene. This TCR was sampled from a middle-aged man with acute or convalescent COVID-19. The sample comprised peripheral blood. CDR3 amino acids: CATSRAENTEAFF. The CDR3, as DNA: TGTGCCACCAGCAGAGCAGAGAACACTGAAGCTTTCTTT.